The present T cell receptor beta chain was sequenced within a study of CD8 T cells in ankylosing spondylitis. Points from the study as a whole: As for the disease-linked clones, they showed a CD8+ phenotype and occurred at relatively low frequencies in peripheral blood. As reported, disease-linked clones showed significant enrichment in matched ankylosing spondylitis synovial fluid.

Quantitative barcoded 5'-RACE was used to prepare TCR beta libraries. MiXCR, applied by TCRdb to the 5' RACE reads, yields one record per CDR3 protein. The data contain approximately 180,000 distinct CDR3 sequences, about 20% of them singletons. The CDR3 runs 14 residues. Germline CDR1 SQVTM, CDR2 ANQGSEA. The V gene lost 4 bases and the J gene lost 5 bases, with 17 bases spanning the gap. On this clonotype: Its antigen is unidentified.

What was sequenced was blood, either unsorted or a sorted T cell fraction (not recorded which). The TCR was taken from a male donor between 10 and 30 years old with ankylosing spondylitis or in good health (not recorded which). The chain joins TRBV29-1 to TRBJ2-5; D is unclear. The CDR3 region is CSVGGAGLRETQYF. The CDR3, as DNA: TGCAGCGTTGGTGGTGCCGGCCTCCGTGAGACCCAGTACTTC.